The T cell receptor (beta chain) under discussion was sequenced for a study of blood T cell repertoires in COVID-19. As for the study in general: Samples representing acute and convalescent COVID-19 were sourced from the United States, Italy and Spain. In each case, the material was cDNA or gDNA derived from T cells, B-cell-depleted T cells, or PBMCs.

Germline V lookup: CDR1 LGHNA, CDR2 YSLEER. Unmatched junction bases numbered 12, after V lost 0 bases and J lost 7 bases. The CDR3 has 20 residues. The repertoire was sequenced with immunoSEQ multiplex PCR; TCRdb's copy has only in-frame clones and lacks some. The data show 97,000 or so clones, with roughly 82% seen just once and approximately 10% held by the top ten. Sequenced: peripheral blood. The V gene is TRBV4-3, the J gene TRBJ2-1; 16 nucleotides line up with TRBD2. The receptor was isolated from a man aged 70-80 years with active or convalescent COVID-19. CDR3 sequence reads: CASSQESGLAGGLTPNEQFF. The CDR3 DNA follows: TGCGCCAGCAGCCAAGAATCGGGACTAGCGGGGGGGCTCACCCCTAATGAGCAGTTCTTC.